This entry lists 19 T cell receptor beta chains sequenced from one sample in a study of PD-1 blockade in classical Hodgkin lymphoma. The patients all showed relapse after autologous stem cell transplantation, while their brentuximab vedotin exposure varied. Purification of CD4+ T cells from thawed PBMCs was achieved by magnetic negative selection. The repertoire was sequenced with immunoSEQ multiplex PCR; TCRdb's copy has only in-frame clones and lacks some. In the table there are 30,000 to 40,000 clones, 80% to 95% of which are singletons. Source: CD4+ T cells from blood, taken at baseline. These receptors were collected from a human donor with classical Hodgkin lymphoma.

The chain joins TRBV30 to TRBJ1-2; 10 bases line up with TRBD1. The junction had 7 bases not matched to a gene; V was cut back by 0 bases and J by 0 bases. The CDR3 sequence is 17 residues long. Germline loops: CDR1 GTSNPN, CDR2 SVGIG (reference sequence). Written as DNA, the CDR3 is TGTGCCTGGAGTGTTGTGGGACAGGGGCTTTCTAACTATGGCTACACCTTC. Translation: CAWSVVGQGLSNYGYTF.

The V and J genes are TRBV6-1 and TRBJ1-1; 10 nucleotides match TRBD1. Germline CDR1 reads MNHNS; CDR2 reads SASEGT. The junction had 8 bases not matched to a gene; V was cut back by 5 bases and J by 5 bases. The CDR3 spans 15 residues. The CDR3 sequence is CASSPWTGGVTEAFF. The CDR3, as DNA: TGTGCCAGCAGTCCATGGACAGGGGGGGTAACTGAAGCTTTCTTT.

The chain joins TRBV18 to TRBJ2-5, with a tentative D call TRBD1 (5 bases). Germline loops: CDR1 KGHSH, CDR2 LQKENI. There are 15 residues in the CDR3. V lost 3 bases and J lost 5, with 16 bases in between. DNA for the CDR3: TGTGCCAGCTCACCCCCCAGGGTTCGTGGGGAGACCCAGTACTTC. This codes for CASSPPRVRGETQYF.

The chain has TRBV11-2 and TRBJ2-2; D unresolved. Germline assignment: CDR1 SGHAT and CDR2 FQNNGV. CDR3 size: 14 residues. V was pared by 3 bases and J by 6 bases, with 11 bases between. In nucleotides, the CDR3 is TGTGCCAGCAGCTTGGCCACTAACGCCGGGGAGCTGTTTTTT. Its protein is CASSLATNAGELFF.

The V gene is TRBV6-5, the J gene TRBJ2-7, with unresolved D. The CDR3 spans 13 residues. The V end lost 0 bases, the J end lost 3 bases, and 6 bases lay between the germline ends. Germline V lookup: CDR1 MNHEY, CDR2 SVGAGI. CDR3 coding DNA: TGTGCCAGCAGTTACTCAGGCTACTACGAGCAGTACTTC. This encodes CASSYSGYYEQYF.

The chain couples TRBV7-2 to TRBJ2-7; a possible D gene is TRBD1 (6 bases). The germline CDR1 and CDR2 sequences are SGHTA and FQGNSA. V was cut by 5 bases and J by 2 bases, with 10 bases left in between. CDR3 length equals 13 residues. In nucleotides, the CDR3 is TGTGCCAGCAGCACCCGGACAGCCTACGAGCAGTACTTC. As protein: CASSTRTAYEQYF.

The chain joins TRBV5-1 to TRBJ2-6; D gene ambiguous. The V and J ends lost 7 bases and 5 bases respectively, with 19 bases between them. Germline CDR1 and CDR2: SGHRS and YFSETQ. CDR3 length: 16 residues. The CDR3 DNA follows: TGCGCCAGCTACTACGGTTCACAAAGTCGGGCCAACGTCCTGACTTTC. Residues: CASYYGSQSRANVLTF.

The V and J genes are TRBV27 and TRBJ2-1, with 12 bases lining up with TRBD2. The germline V gene has CDR1 MNHEY and CDR2 SMNVEV (reference sequence). The CDR3 is 16 residues long. J gave up 5 bases and V 2 bases, and 4 bases lay outside the gene matches. The DNA for the CDR3 is TGTGCCAGCAGTTTACTAGCGGGAGGGCCCCACAATGAGCAGTTCTTC. It is translated as CASSLLAGGPHNEQFF.

This clone was observed a single time. The V call is TRBV11-2, the J call TRBJ1-1; TRBD1 aligns across 7 bases. Germline V CDR1 and CDR2: SGHAT, FQNNGV. The CDR3 runs to 14 residues. V shed 7 bases, J shed 1 base, and the junction held 6 bases outside the gene matches. The CDR3 here is CASTEGAANTEAFF. CDR3 nucleotide sequence: TGTGCCAGCACAGAGGGGGCAGCGAACACTGAAGCTTTCTTT.

The chain links TRBV9 to TRBJ2-7, with TRBD1 matching 11 bases. With V trimmed by 2 bases and J by 6 bases, 4 bases remained unmatched. The germline CDR1 and CDR2 sequences are SGDLS and YYNGEE. The CDR3 is 14 residues long. The CDR3 DNA is TGTGCCAGCAGCGTGGACAGGGGGCCCCTCGAGCAGTACTTC. This encodes CASSVDRGPLEQYF. Based on the CDR3 plus reference TRBV9 and TRBJ2-7, the full variable domain is DSGVTQTPKHLITATGQRVTLRCSPRSGDLSVYWYQQSLDQGLQFLIQYYNGEERAKGNILERFSAQQFPDLHSELNLSSLELGDSALYFCASSVDRGPLEQYFGPGTRLTVT.

This clone was observed once. The chain combines TRBV27 with TRBJ2-1; unclear D gene. The CDR3 has 15 amino acids. Germline V lookup: CDR1 MNHEY, CDR2 SMNVEV (reference sequence). V lost 3 bases and J 2 bases, leaving 11 bases between the germline ends. CDR3 in DNA: TGTGCCAGCAGTTTCCAGCGTCCGACCTACAATGAGCAGTTCTTC. As protein: CASSFQRPTYNEQFF.

The rearrangement joins TRBV10-1 to TRBJ2-7; TRBD1 agrees at 9 bases. CDR3 length: 15 residues. Germline V lookup: CDR1 WNHNN, CDR2 SYGVQD (reference sequence). Trimming at V came to 4 bases and at J to 2 bases, leaving 6 bases not matched to a gene. CDR3 bases: TGCGCCAGCAGTGTCCCGGGACAGGGTACCTACGAGCAGTACTTC. As protein: CASSVPGQGTYEQYF.

The V gene is TRBV14, the J gene TRBJ1-1; no clear D gene. Germline V lookup: CDR1 SGHDN, CDR2 FVKESK. Between the trimmed V and J ends, which lost 1 base and 0 bases, there was a span of 3 bases. The CDR3 loop spans 13 amino acids. The CDR3 reads CASSQGMNTEAFF. The CDR3 DNA follows: TGTGCCAGCAGCCAAGGTATGAACACTGAAGCTTTCTTT.

The chain carries TRBV6-5 and TRBJ2-1; D may be TRBD1 or TRBD2 (5 bases each). The CDR3 length is 11 residues. Trimming cost V 6 bases and J 9 bases, with 9 bases left between them. CDR1 and CDR2 from the germline V gene are MNHEY and SVGAGI. The CDR3: CASRTGTEQFF. DNA of the CDR3: TGTGCCAGCAGGACCGGGACTGAGCAGTTCTTC.

The chain uses TRBV7-8 and TRBJ2-2; a possible D gene is TRBD2 (5 bases). The CDR3 length is 15 residues. In germline, CDR1 is SGHVS, CDR2 FQNEAQ. V lost 3 bases and J 5 bases, leaving 13 bases between the germline ends. Here the CDR3 reads CASSFVGVQTGELFF. The DNA of the CDR3 is TGTGCCAGCAGCTTTGTGGGAGTGCAGACCGGGGAGCTGTTTTTT.

The chain joins TRBV5-5 to TRBJ2-1, with D tentatively TRBD1 (5 bases). CDR3 length equals 15 residues. V shed 0 bases and J shed 9 bases, with 16 bases lying between them. Per germline, CDR1 SGHKS and CDR2 YYEKEE (reference sequence). The CDR3 spells CASSLEPVLQGEQFF. CDR3 nucleotide sequence: TGTGCCAGCAGCTTGGAGCCAGTCCTTCAGGGTGAGCAGTTCTTC.

V and J are TRBV5-4 and TRBJ2-5; a possible D gene is TRBD2 (6 bases). This CDR3 has 13 amino acids. CDR1 is SGHNT and CDR2 is YYREEE in the germline V gene (reference sequence). Trimming cost V 0 bases and J 6 bases, with 9 bases left between them. The chain's CDR3 is CASSLGGEKTQYF. The CDR3 DNA follows: TGTGCCAGCAGCTTGGGGGGGGAAAAGACCCAGTACTTC.

The J gene is TRBJ1-1, the V gene TRBV7-9; D unresolved. V was trimmed by 3 bases and J by 8 bases, leaving 10 bases between them. The length of the CDR3 is 12 residues. Germline CDR1 is SEHNR and CDR2 is FQNEAQ (reference sequence). The CDR3 here is CASSFRTEEAFF. Here the CDR3 DNA reads TGTGCCAGCAGCTTCCGGACCGAAGAAGCTTTCTTT.

V gene TRBV5-1 combines with J gene TRBJ2-3; TRBD1 matches at 9 bases. CDR3 length: 17 amino acids. Germline V CDR1 and CDR2: SGHRS, YFSETQ. Trimming took 0 bases from V and 2 from J; bases not matched to a gene: 7. The CDR3 is CASSLDGQGPHTDTQYF. The CDR3 DNA reads TGCGCCAGCAGCTTGGATGGACAGGGGCCCCACACAGATACGCAGTATTTT.